This T cell receptor (beta chain) was sequenced for a study of CD8 T cells in ankylosing spondylitis. Notes on the study in general: Reportedly, significant enrichment of disease-linked clones occurred in matched ankylosing spondylitis synovial fluid.

Researchers built TCR beta libraries using quantitative 5'-RACE with molecular barcodes. TCRdb called the 5' RACE reads again in MiXCR, with one record for every CDR3 protein. Seen here are about 200,000 distinct CDR3 sequences, about 26% observed once, and the top ten hold approximately 6.6%. This clonotype has a count of ten or more. Its target is not known. The sequencing sample was made of blood, either unsorted or a sorted T cell fraction (not recorded which). The receptor was isolated from a male donor with ankylosing spondylitis or in good health (not recorded which).

The CDR3 loop reads CASSNDRVGYTF. For the CDR3, the DNA is TGTGCCAGCAGCAACGACAGGGTTGGCTACACCTTC. The chain has TRBV12-3 or TRBV12-4 and TRBJ1-2; TRBD1 agrees at 7 bases. Losses at the gene ends were 6 bases for V and 7 bases for J; bases not matched to a gene: 5. This CDR3 region has 12 residues.